A single T cell receptor beta chain is shown here with its context. Germline CDR1 MNHNY, CDR2 SVGAGI (reference sequence). V shed 6 bases and J 7 bases; nucleotides not matched to a gene: 8. The CDR3 extends over 15 amino acids. Using immunoSEQ multiplex PCR, the repertoire was profiled, and TCRdb retains in-frame clones only, with some absent. Seen here are 55,000 to 80,000 clones, around 80% observed once, and the top ten hold 9.2%. The sample belongs to a study of blood T cell repertoires in COVID-19. About the study: The cDNA or gDNA used as material had been derived from T cells, B-cell-depleted T cells, or PBMCs.

The sequenced material came from peripheral blood. The chain joins TRBV6-6 to TRBJ2-2; 10 bases match TRBD1. This clonotype was obtained from a human donor in a cohort sampled during active COVID-19. This CDR3 reads CASSWDRGRGGELFF. The CDR3 DNA sequence: TGTGCCAGCAGCTGGGACAGGGGCCGCGGCGGGGAGCTGTTTTTT.